This T cell receptor (beta chain) was found in a study of T-cell memory formation after mild COVID-19. Study in general: TCR clusters mostly belonged to single donors.

General study points: That cross-reactive memory joined was suggested by some responding clones appearing in pre-infection memory.

This clonotype was found a few times. Its antigen remains unidentified. Researchers used 5'RACE with constant-segment primers to make TCR alpha and TCR beta cDNA libraries that carry sample barcodes and UMIs. In TCRdb, the 5' RACE reads were re-called with MiXCR into one record per CDR3 protein. The repertoire consists of fewer than 60,000 distinct CDR3 sequences, with approximately 12% occurring once and the leading ten covering roughly a quarter. Per germline, CDR1 MRHNA and CDR2 SNTAGT. V trimming: 3 bases; J trimming: 3 bases; junction bases outside the gene matches: 4. This CDR3 has 15 residues. The clonotype comes from a man in his late teens or twenties who had mild COVID-19 (a few samples of this study predate the infection). Cell type and time point are not known. The sequenced sample consisted of PBMCs or a T cell subset sorted from them (not recorded which). V is TRBV6-4 and J is TRBJ2-2, with 7 bases aligning to TRBD2. CDR3 residues: CASSEGGIDTGELFF. In nucleotides, the CDR3 is TGTGCCAGCAGTGAGGGGGGGATAGACACCGGGGAGCTGTTTTTT.